A selection of T cell receptor beta chains follows, all from one sample in a study of T-cell reconstitution after alpha-beta-depleted transplantation in children. Using its own MiXCR run on the PCR reads, TCRdb lists one record per CDR3 protein. Of hundreds of thousands of distinct CDR3 sequences in the sample, approximately 10% were seen once. Sequenced here: PBMCs from the stem cell graft donor, sampled from the stem cell graft. All receptors come from a human donor who donated a stem cell graft to a child with acute lymphoblastic leukemia. CDR3s include the opening cysteine and the closing phenylalanine or tryptophan. The D gene is left open where the match is weak.

NA	TRBV27	TRBJ2-5	CASTPHWASQETQYF
NA	TRBV6-5	TRBJ1-2	CASSYDGTPNYGYTF
NA	TRBV28	TRBJ1-5	CASSRLTVTPSNQPQHF
TRBD2	TRBV6-2/TRBV6-3	TRBJ2-2	CASSFPGGSRELFF
NA	TRBV7-9	TRBJ2-1	CASSLAGIAYEQFF
TRBD1	TRBV2	TRBJ2-7	CASSERQGSNEQYF
TRBD1	TRBV7-6	TRBJ2-3	CASSAWGRQGAIDTQYF
TRBD1	TRBV5-1	TRBJ2-7	CASKDRGESYEQYF
TRBD1	TRBV6-1	TRBJ1-5	CASRNRGQGSNQPQHF
TRBD1	TRBV15	TRBJ2-5	CATSKEGGQGKTQYF
TRBD1	TRBV29-1	TRBJ2-1	CSVNNRGWDNEQFF
NA	TRBV3-1	TRBJ2-1	CASSRPMGGSLGNEQFF
NA	TRBV6-1	TRBJ2-2	CASWEQPNTGELFF
TRBD1	TRBV27	TRBJ1-2	CASSLLGQGEGYTF
NA	TRBV25-1	TRBJ1-6	CASKPPYNSPLHF
NA	TRBV6-1	TRBJ1-2	CASSLRAPYGYTF
NA	TRBV18	TRBJ1-1	CASSPRGDTEAFF
NA	TRBV13	TRBJ2-4	CASSIGRTSKNIQYF
TRBD1	TRBV20-1	TRBJ1-2	CSAWTGIYGYTF
TRBD1	TRBV7-9	TRBJ1-2	CASSKTGANYGYTF
TRBD2	TRBV20-1	TRBJ2-1	CSAGDSGGPYNEQFF
NA	TRBV20-1	TRBJ2-7	CSALVPPYEQYF
NA	TRBV2	TRBJ2-7	CASSDVQIYEQYF
NA	TRBV29-1	TRBJ1-5	CSVGSNQPQHF
NA	TRBV7-8	TRBJ1-1	CASSKSGGREAFF
NA	TRBV5-1	TRBJ2-1	CASSLEQEYNEQFF
TRBD1	TRBV5-1	TRBJ2-1	CASSPRTGALAEQFF
NA	TRBV18	TRBJ2-7	CASSPLQGPDGEQYF
TRBD1	TRBV12-3/TRBV12-4	TRBJ1-1	CASRDRASTEAFF
TRBD2	TRBV6-5	TRBJ2-2	CASSYSLAGGRAGELFF
TRBD1	TRBV5-1	TRBJ1-5	CASARGPQGRTNQPQHF
NA	TRBV6-2/TRBV6-3	TRBJ1-1	CASNHGEGTEAFF
NA	TRBV20-1	TRBJ2-7	CSARDRASYEQYF
TRBD1	TRBV6-1	TRBJ1-6	CASRVGQGIDSPLHF
NA	TRBV20-1	TRBJ1-2	CSADLGGDGSMGYTF